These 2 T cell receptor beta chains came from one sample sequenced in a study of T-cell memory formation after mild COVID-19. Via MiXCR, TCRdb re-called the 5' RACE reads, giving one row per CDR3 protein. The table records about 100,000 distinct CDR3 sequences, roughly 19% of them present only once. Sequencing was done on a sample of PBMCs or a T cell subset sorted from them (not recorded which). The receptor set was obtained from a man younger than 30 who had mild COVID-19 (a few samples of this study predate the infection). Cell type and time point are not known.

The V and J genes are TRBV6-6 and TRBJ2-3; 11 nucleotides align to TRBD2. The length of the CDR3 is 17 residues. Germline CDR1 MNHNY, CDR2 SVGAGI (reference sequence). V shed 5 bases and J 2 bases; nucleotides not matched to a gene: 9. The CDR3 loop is CASSKDGTSGPTDTQYF. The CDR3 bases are TGTGCCAGCAGTAAAGATGGGACTAGCGGACCCACAGATACGCAGTATTTT.

The CDR3 protein is CASSSLGVAKNIQYF. The DNA of the CDR3 is TGTGCCAGCAGTTCACTCGGGGTAGCCAAAAACATTCAGTACTTC. The chain links TRBV6-5 to TRBJ2-4; D may be TRBD2 (5 bases). The CDR3 length is 15 residues. CDR1 and CDR2 from the germline V gene are MNHEY and SVGAGI. Trimming stripped 4 bases from V and 0 bases from J, with 10 bases between.